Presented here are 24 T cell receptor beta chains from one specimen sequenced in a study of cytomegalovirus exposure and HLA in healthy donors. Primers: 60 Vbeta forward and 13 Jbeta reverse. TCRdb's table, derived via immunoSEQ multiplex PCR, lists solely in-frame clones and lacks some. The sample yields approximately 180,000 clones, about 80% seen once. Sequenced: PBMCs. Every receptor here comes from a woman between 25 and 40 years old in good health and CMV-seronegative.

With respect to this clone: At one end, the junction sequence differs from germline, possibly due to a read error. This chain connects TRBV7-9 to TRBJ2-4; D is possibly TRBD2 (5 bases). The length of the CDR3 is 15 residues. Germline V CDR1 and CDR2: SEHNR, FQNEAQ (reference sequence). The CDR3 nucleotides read TGTGCCAGCAGCACAAGAGGACTTAGCCAAAACAGTCAGTACTTC. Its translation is CASSTRGLSQNSQYF.

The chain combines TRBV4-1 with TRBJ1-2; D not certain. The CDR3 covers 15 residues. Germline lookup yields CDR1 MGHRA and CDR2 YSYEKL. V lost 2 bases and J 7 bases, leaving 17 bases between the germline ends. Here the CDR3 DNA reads TGCGCCAGCAGCCAAATTGAACTCGGCGGCCCTGGCTACACCTTC. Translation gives CASSQIELGGPGYTF.

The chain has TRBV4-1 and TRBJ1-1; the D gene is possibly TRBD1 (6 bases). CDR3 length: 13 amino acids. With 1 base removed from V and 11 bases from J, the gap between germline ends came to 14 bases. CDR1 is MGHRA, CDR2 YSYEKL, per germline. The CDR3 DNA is TGCGCCAGCAGCCAAGTCGTCAGGGGAGGGGCTTTCTTT. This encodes CASSQVVRGGAFF.

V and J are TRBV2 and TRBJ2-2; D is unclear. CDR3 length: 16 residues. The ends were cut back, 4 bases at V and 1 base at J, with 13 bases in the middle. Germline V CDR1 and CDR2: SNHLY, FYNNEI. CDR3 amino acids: CASSATATQNTGELFF. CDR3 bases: TGTGCCAGCAGTGCGACTGCCACTCAGAACACCGGGGAGCTGTTTTTT.

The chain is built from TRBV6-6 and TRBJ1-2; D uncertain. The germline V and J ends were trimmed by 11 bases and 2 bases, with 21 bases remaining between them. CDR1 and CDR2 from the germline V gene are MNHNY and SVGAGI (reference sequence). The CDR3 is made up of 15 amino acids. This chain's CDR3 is CALTPQAPLNYGYTF. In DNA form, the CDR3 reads TGTGCCTTAACCCCCCAGGCCCCTCTAAACTATGGCTACACCTTC.

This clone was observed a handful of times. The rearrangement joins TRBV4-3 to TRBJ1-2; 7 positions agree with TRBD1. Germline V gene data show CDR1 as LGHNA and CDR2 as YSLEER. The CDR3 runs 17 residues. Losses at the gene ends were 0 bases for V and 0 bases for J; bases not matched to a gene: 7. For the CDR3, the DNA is TGCGCCAGCAGCCAAGATATCGGGGACAGCACTAACTATGGCTACACCTTC. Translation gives CASSQDIGDSTNYGYTF.

The CDR3 bases are TGCGCCAGCAGCCCCAGGGACTTGGAGACCCAGTACTTC. Translated: CASSPRDLETQYF. This rearrangement joins TRBV4-3 to TRBJ2-5, with a possible D match to TRBD2 (6 bases). The length of the CDR3 is 13 residues. The germline CDR1 and CDR2 sequences are LGHNA and YSLEER. The V end lost 4 bases, the J end lost 5 bases, and 11 bases lay between the germline ends.

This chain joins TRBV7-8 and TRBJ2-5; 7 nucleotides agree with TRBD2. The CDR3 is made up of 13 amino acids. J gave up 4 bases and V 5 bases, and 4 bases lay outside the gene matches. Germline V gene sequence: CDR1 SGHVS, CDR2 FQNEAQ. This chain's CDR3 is CASSGTKRETQYF. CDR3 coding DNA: TGTGCCAGCAGCGGGACTAAACGAGAGACCCAGTACTTC.

CDR3 coding DNA: TGTGCCAGCAGCAGTCCCGGGACAGGGCTCGAGCAGTACTTC. Amino acids: CASSSPGTGLEQYF. The chain carries TRBV28 and TRBJ2-7; 9 nucleotides agree with TRBD1. CDR1 is MDHEN, CDR2 SYDVKM, per germline. The CDR3 runs 14 residues. Trimming at V came to 6 bases and at J to 6 bases, leaving 9 bases not matched to a gene.

DNA of the CDR3: TGTGCCAGCAGTTCCCCCGGGACAGGGAAAACAGATACGCAGTATTTT. Translated, it gives CASSSPGTGKTDTQYF. The rearrangement joins TRBV28 to TRBJ2-3, with 9 bases that match TRBD1. Germline loops: CDR1 MDHEN, CDR2 SYDVKM. This CDR3 comprises 16 residues. The V segment lost 4 bases and the J segment 3 bases; nucleotides outside the gene matches: 8.

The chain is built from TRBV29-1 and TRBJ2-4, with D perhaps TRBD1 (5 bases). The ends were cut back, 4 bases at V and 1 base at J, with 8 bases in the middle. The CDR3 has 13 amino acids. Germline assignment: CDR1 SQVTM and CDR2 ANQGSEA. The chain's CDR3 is CSVVGAAKNIQYF. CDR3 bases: TGCAGCGTTGTAGGGGCGGCCAAAAACATTCAGTACTTC.

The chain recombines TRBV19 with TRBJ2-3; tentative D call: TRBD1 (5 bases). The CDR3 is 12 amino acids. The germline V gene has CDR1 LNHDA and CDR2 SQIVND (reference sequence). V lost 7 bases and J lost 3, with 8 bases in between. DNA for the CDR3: TGTGCCAGTAATGCAGGGACAGATACGCAGTATTTT. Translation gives CASNAGTDTQYF. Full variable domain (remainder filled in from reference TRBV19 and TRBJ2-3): DGGITQSPKYLFRKEGQNVTLSCEQNLNHDAMYWYRQDPGQGLRLIYYSQIVNDFQKGDIAEGYSVSREKKESFPLTVTSAQKNPTAFYLCASNAGTDTQYFGPGTRLTVL.

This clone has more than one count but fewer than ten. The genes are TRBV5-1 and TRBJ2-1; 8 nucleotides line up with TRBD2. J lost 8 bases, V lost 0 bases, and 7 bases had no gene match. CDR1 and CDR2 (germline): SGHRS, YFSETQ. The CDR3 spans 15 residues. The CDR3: CASSLVGTSTDEQFF. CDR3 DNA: TGCGCCAGCAGCTTGGTGGGGACTAGTACCGATGAGCAGTTCTTC.

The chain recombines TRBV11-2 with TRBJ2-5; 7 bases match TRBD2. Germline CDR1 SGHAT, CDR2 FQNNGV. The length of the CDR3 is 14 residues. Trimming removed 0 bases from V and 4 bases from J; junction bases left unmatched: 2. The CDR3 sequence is CASSLDGGRETQYF. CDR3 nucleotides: TGTGCCAGCAGCTTAGACGGGGGGAGAGAGACCCAGTACTTC. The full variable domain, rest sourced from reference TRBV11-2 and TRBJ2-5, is EAGVAQSPRYKIIEKRQSVAFWCNPISGHATLYWYQQILGQGPKLLIQFQNNGVVDDSQLPKDRFSAERLKGVDSTLKIQPAKLEDSAVYLCASSLDGGRETQYFGPGTRLLVL.

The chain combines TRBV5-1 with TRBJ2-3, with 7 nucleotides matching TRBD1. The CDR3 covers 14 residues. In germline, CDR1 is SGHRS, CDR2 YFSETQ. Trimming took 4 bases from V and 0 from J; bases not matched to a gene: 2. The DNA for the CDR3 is TGCGCCAGCAGCGGGACAGTAAGCACAGATACGCAGTATTTT. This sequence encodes CASSGTVSTDTQYF.

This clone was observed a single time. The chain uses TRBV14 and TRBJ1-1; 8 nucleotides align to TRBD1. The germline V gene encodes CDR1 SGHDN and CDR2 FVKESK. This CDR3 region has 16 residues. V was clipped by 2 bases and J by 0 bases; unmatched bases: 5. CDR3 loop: CASSQWGQAMNTEAFF. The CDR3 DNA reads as TGTGCCAGCAGCCAATGGGGACAGGCGATGAACACTGAAGCTTTCTTT.

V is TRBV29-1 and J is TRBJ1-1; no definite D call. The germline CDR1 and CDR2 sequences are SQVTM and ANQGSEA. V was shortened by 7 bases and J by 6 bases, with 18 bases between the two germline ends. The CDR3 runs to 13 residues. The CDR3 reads CSATAMDGAEAFF. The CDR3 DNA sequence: TGCAGCGCCACGGCCATGGACGGGGCTGAAGCTTTCTTT.

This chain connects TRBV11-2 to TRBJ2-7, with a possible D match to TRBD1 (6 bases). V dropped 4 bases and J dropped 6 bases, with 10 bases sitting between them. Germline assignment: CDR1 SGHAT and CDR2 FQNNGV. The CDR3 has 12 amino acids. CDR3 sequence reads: CASSSQGIEQYF. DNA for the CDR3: TGTGCCAGCAGCTCACAGGGAATCGAGCAGTACTTC.

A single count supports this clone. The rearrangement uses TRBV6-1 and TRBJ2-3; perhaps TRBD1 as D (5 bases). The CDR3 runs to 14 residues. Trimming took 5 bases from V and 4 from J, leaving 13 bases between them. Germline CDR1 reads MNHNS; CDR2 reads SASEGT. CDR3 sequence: CASSSWQGADTQYF. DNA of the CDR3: TGTGCCAGCAGTTCTTGGCAGGGCGCAGATACGCAGTATTTT.

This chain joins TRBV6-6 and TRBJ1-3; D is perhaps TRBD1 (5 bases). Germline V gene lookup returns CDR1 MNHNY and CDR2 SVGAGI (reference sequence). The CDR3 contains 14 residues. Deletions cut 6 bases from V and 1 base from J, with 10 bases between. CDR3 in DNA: TGTGCCAGCAGCCCACAGGCTTCTGGAAACACCATATATTTT. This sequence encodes CASSPQASGNTIYF.

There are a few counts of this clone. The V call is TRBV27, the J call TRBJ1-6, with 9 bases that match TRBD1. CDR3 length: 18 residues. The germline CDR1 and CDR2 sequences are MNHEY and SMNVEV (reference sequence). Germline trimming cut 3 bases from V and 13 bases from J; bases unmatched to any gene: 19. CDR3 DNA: TGTGCCAGCAGTTTTCGGATTAAGGACAGGGGAGGCCCGGGGCCCCTCCACTTT. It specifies CASSFRIKDRGGPGPLHF.

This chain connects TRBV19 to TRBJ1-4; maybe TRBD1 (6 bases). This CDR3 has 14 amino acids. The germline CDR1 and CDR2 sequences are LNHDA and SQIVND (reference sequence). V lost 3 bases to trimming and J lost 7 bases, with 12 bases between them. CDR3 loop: CASSMRRRGEKLFF. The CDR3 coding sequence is TGTGCCAGTAGTATGAGGCGCAGGGGTGAAAAACTGTTTTTT. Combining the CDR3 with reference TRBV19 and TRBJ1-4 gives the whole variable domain DGGITQSPKYLFRKEGQNVTLSCEQNLNHDAMYWYRQDPGQGLRLIYYSQIVNDFQKGDIAEGYSVSREKKESFPLTVTSAQKNPTAFYLCASSMRRRGEKLFFGSGTQLSVL.

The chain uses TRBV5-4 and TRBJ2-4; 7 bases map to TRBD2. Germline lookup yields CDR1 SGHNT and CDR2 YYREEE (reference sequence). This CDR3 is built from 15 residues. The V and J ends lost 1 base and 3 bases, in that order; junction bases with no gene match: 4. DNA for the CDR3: TGTGCCAGCAGCTTGACGGCGGGAGACAAAAACATTCAGTACTTC. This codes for CASSLTAGDKNIQYF.

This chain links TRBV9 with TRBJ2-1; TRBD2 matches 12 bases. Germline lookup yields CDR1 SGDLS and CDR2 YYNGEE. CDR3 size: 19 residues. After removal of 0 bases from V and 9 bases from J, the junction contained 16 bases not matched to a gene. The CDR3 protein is CASSVGGGATSGRAGEQFF. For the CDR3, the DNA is TGTGCCAGCAGCGTAGGAGGGGGCGCGACTAGCGGGAGAGCTGGTGAGCAGTTCTTC.